This T cell receptor beta chain was obtained from a study of early T cells in non-severe SARS-CoV-2 infection. Findings and limits, study-wide: VDJdb matching, biased toward anti-spike CD8 responses, missed private and CD4 specificities.

This CDR3 contains 15 residues. Germline V gene sequence: CDR1 SGDLS, CDR2 YYNGEE. Trimming removed 4 bases from V and 2 bases from J; junction bases left unmatched: 4. Via MiXCR, TCRdb re-called the 5' RACE reads, giving one row per CDR3 protein. The sample has 70,000 to 85,000 distinct CDR3 sequences; over 9% are singletons. This clonotype was seen ten or more times. Its antigen is unidentified. Sequenced sample: whole blood. The sequence was obtained from an adult who was a healthcare worker with PCR-confirmed SARS-CoV-2 infection or an uninfected control (not recorded which). The V call is TRBV9, the J call TRBJ1-1; 11 positions match TRBD1. This chain's CDR3 is CASSKRTGGNTEAFF. The CDR3 DNA reads as TGTGCCAGCAGCAAGAGGACAGGGGGCAACACTGAAGCTTTCTTT.